Reported below is one T cell receptor beta chain. Its antigen is still unknown. This entry comes from a study of cytomegalovirus exposure and HLA in healthy donors. Vbeta (60) and Jbeta (13) primers were used in the PCR. Per the authors' pipeline: Unique TCR beta chains numbered about 80 million in a later analysis, with around 11 million shared. The data were produced by immunoSEQ multiplex PCR, yet TCRdb's version contains in-frame clones alone and is incomplete. D and trimming come from the DNA, and the V and J calls and clone size come from that table. The table has roughly 150,000 clones, around 83% seen once. Findings of the study overall: Evidence from a later analysis indicated that most CMV-associated TCR beta chains looked HLA-restricted. Association of a missense DCLRE1C variant with TCR beta V- and J-gene trimming was reported in a later analysis. Some V segments, including TRBV6-2 and TRBV6-3, were excluded as indistinguishable.

Trimming cost V 6 bases and J 5 bases; bases outside gene matches: 10. CDR1 is SNHLY, CDR2 FYNNEI, per germline. The CDR3 is 14 residues long. The J gene is TRBJ2-7, the V gene TRBV2; 7 bases match TRBD1. The source material was PBMCs. The sequence was collected from a man aged 50-60 years in good health and CMV-seropositive. CDR3 nucleotides: TGTGCCAGCAGGAGGCGACAGGGCAAGGACGAGCAGTACTTC. Protein product: CASRRRQGKDEQYF.